This TCR beta chain was captured by sequencing in a study of cytomegalovirus exposure and HLA in healthy donors. Study results and limitations: TCR beta sequences numbering over 15,000 were associated with HLA alleles at 0.05 false discovery rate in a later analysis.

The V gene's germline CDR1 is ENHRY and CDR2 SYGVKD. CDR3 size: 14 residues. Trimming removed 2 bases at V and 2 bases at J, with 8 bases between. PCR employed 60 Vbeta and 13 Jbeta primers. Repertoires were generated with immunoSEQ multiplex PCR, while TCRdb's copy carries only in-frame clones and drops some. The sample lists 190,000 or so clones, around 83% occurring once. With regard to this clone: Its target is unknown.

This chain links TRBV10-3 with TRBJ2-3; D perhaps matches TRBD1 (6 bases). This TCR came from a man between 50 and 59 years old in good health and CMV-seronegative. Specimen: PBMCs. The CDR3 reads CAISEGQTTDTQYF. CDR3 DNA: TGTGCCATCAGTGAGGGACAGACCACAGATACGCAGTATTTT.